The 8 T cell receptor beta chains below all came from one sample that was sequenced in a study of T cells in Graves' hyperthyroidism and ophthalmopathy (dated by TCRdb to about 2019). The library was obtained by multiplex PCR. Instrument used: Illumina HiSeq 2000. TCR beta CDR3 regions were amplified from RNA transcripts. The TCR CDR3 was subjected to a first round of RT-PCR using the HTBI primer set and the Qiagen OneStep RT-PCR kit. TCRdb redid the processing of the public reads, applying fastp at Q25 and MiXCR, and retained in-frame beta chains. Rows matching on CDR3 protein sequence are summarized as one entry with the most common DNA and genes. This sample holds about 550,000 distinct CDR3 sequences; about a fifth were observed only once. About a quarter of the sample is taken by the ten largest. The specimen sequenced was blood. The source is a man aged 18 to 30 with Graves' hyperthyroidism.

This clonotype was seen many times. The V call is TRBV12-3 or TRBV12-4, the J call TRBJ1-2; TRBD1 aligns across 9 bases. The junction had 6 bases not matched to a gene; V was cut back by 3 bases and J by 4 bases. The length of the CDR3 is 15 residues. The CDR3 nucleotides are TGTGCCAGCAGTTTCGGAGGACAGGGGACCTATGGCTACACCTTC. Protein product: CASSFGGQGTYGYTF.

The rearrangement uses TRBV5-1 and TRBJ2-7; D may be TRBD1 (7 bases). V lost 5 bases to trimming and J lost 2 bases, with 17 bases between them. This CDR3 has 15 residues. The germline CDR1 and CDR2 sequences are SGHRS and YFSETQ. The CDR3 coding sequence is TGCGCCAGCAGGCGGGGCGGGACAGAGACCTACGAGCAGTACTTC. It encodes CASRRGGTETYEQYF.

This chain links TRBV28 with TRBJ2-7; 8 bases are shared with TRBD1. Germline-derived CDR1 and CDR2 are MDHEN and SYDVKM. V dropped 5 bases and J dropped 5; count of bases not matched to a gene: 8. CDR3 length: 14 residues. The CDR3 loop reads CASSTRTGMNEQYF. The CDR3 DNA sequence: TGTGCCAGCAGTACACGGACAGGGATGAACGAGCAGTACTTC.

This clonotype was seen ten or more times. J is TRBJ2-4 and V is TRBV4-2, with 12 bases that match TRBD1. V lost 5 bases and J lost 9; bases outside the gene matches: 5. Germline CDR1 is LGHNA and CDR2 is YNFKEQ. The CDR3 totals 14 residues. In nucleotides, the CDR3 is TGTGCCAGCAGCGCGGGACAGGGGGCCGGCATTCAGTACTTC. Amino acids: CASSAGQGAGIQYF.

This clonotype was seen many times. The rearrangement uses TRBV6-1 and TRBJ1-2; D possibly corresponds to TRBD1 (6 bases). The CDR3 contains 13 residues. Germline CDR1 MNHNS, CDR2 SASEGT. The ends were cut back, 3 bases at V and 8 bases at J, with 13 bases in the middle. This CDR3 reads CASSETGQGGYTF. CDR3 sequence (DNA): TGTGCCAGCAGTGAGACAGGCCAGGGGGGCTACACCTTC.

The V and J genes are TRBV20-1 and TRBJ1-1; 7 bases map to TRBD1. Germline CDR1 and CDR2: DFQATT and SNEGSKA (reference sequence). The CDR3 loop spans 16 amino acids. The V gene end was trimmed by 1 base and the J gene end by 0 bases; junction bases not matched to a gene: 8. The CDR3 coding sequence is TGCAGTGCTAGAGTCCCGGCAGGGGGGATGAACACTGAAGCTTTCTTT. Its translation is CSARVPAGGMNTEAFF.

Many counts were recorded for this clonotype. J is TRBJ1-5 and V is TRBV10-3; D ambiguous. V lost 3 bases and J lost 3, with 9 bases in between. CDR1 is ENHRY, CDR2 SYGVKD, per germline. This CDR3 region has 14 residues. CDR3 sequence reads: CAISEGRLNQPQHF. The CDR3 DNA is TGTGCCATCAGTGAAGGCAGGCTCAATCAGCCCCAGCATTTT.

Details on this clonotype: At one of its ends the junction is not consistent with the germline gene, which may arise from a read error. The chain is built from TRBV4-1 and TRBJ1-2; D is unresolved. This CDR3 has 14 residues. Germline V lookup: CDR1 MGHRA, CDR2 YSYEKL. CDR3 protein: CASSQAPLNYGYTF. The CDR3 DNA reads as TGCGCCAGCAGTCAAGCCCCGTTAAACTATGGCTACACCTTC.